This TCR beta chain came from a study of T cell clonotyping in hematopoietic cell transplantation. The germline V gene has CDR1 SQVTM and CDR2 ANQGSEA. The CDR3 consists of 13 residues. The germline V and J ends were trimmed by 4 bases and 9 bases, with 16 bases remaining between them. Measured with immunoSEQ multiplex PCR; TCRdb has only the in-frame clones, and not every one. Of about 15,000 clones listed, 70% to 75% are singletons. This clonotype was sampled from an older woman in good health. Some clones in this sample may be carry-over from other donors' samples. J is TRBJ1-5 and V is TRBV29-1; the D is unclear. The sample consisted of peripheral blood mononuclear cells. The CDR3 DNA follows: TGCAGCGTTGCGACCGCCGGGGATCGGCCCCAGCATTTT. Residues: CSVATAGDRPQHF.